Given below is one T cell receptor (beta chain) in context. Its antigen is not yet known. Base qualities are not provided; no much larger clone lies one nucleotide away. These data belong to a study of T cell responses to AZD1222 COVID-19 vaccine (dated by TCRdb to 2020 to 2022). Some background on the complete study: TCR sequencing was performed for 233 trial participants, of whom 200 to 210 were given two doses of AZD1222 and around 25 were given two doses of MenACWY control vaccine. Trial participants were enrolled by age into 18-55, 56-69 and 70-plus year subgroups, with about 150, 28 and 57 TCR-sequenced participants respectively.

The sample's time point label is to be understood as: about 28 days (+/-7) after the second vaccine dose. The sample's treatment or condition, from its label and the paper: meningococcal conjugate vaccine given as trial control. Vaccinee samples came from UK trials COV001 and COV002, including a single-blind randomized controlled phase 2/3 trial of AZD1222 (ChAdOx1 nCoV-19) in healthy adults. For TCRbeta chain sequencing, PBMC samples from trial participants were taken at day 0 and at day 28 after the second dose. The CDR3 regions of human TCRbeta chains were subjected to immunosequencing. As for the authors' bioinformatics: TCRs in the repertoires were matched against a reference library of SARS-CoV-2-specific TCRs that had been generated with the MIRA antigen-specificity platform. Breadth was defined as the fraction of unique TCRs that were SARS-CoV-2-associated. Depth was defined as the fraction of total T cells that were SARS-CoV-2-associated. Each spike-specific TCR was assigned to its reactive spike region and to a CD4 or CD8 class using the MIRA data. Log10-transformed breadth and depth values were compared by one-way ANOVA with Sidak's multiple comparisons tests. TCRdb stores this immuneACCESS table with in-frame sequences only. Part of the clones is absent; in the studies checked, under half of the shortfall reflects unresolved V genes, and no reason is known for the rest. The V and J calls and the clone size are those of that table, but D and trimming were determined from the DNA. Recorded for this sample are approximately 130,000 clones; roughly 85% of them occurred a single time. The biggest ten clones account for around 8.3% of the sample.

General conclusions and limits of the study: Conclusions about previously exposed vaccinees are limited because only five or six AZD1222 recipients were SARS-CoV-2 seropositive at baseline. Spike-specific TCR breadth and depth rose significantly after two AZD1222 doses compared with day 0 and with MenACWY recipients. Participants were mostly white British and included more females than males, and it was suggested by the authors that clonal diversity may have been underestimated. In the small 56-69-year group, the increase in depth fell short of significance, most likely because of low power. Because no samples from the day 14 peak response were available, repertoires could be characterized only after the peak T cell response. Epitopes outside the regions mutated in the B.1.351 and B.1.1.7 variants were reportedly recognized by nearly half of the unique spike-specific TCRs. The vaccine-associated CD4 TCRs covered the entire spike protein, and the dominant responses fell in regions 160-218 and 743-854.

This sample comprised peripheral blood, obtained 28 days after the second dose of the MenACWY control vaccine. The clonotype comes from an adult who received the MenACWY meningococcal vaccine as a control.

CDR3 reads: CASSSTGPGEQYF. The bases are TGTGCCAGCAGCTCGACAGGGCCCGGTGAGCAGTACTTC. The sequence links TRBV11-3 to TRBJ2-7; 7 central nucleotides agree with TRBD1. From its cysteine to its phenylalanine, the CDR3 spans 13 amino acids. The DNA shown is the 39-base CDR3, in frame from base 1. For CDR1 and CDR2, the germline V gene lists SGHNT and YENEEA. V lost 4 bases and J lost 7 bases, and the count of bases not matched to a germline gene is 7. With the rest looked up from the reference TRBV11-3 and TRBJ2-7 genes rather than sequenced, the full variable domain is EAGVVQSPRYKIIEKKQPVAFWCNPISGHNTLYWYLQNLGQGPELLIRYENEEAVDDSQLPKDRFSAERLKGVDSTLKIQPAELGDSAVYLCASSSTGPGEQYFGPGTRLTVT.